Given below is one T cell receptor beta chain in context. In the naive CD8 group, cells lacked CD45RO and were positively selected for CCR7, so terminally differentiated effector memory CD45RA+ cells were left out. This record comes from a study of shared clonotypes between healthy human individuals. Study context: Each donor had three CD4 naive, three CD4 memory, two CD8 naive and one CD8 memory plate.

Measured with immunoSEQ multiplex PCR; TCRdb has only the in-frame clones, and not every one. The table includes roughly 2.1 million clones, roughly 91% detected once. The V gene's germline CDR1 is SQVTM and CDR2 ANQGSEA. Trimming cost V 1 base and J 0 bases, with 13 bases left between them. There are 15 residues in the CDR3. This chain connects TRBV29-1 to TRBJ2-7, with a tentative D call TRBD2 (6 bases). The material sequenced was naive CD8+ T cells from PBMCs. This clonotype was obtained from a man younger than 35 in good health. Some clones in this sample may be carry-over from other donors' samples. The CDR3 loop is CSVEVVGGPSYEQYF. Here the CDR3 DNA reads TGCAGCGTTGAAGTAGTGGGAGGCCCCTCCTACGAGCAGTACTTC.